The text below deals with one T cell receptor beta chain. This sample was included in a study of shared clonotypes between healthy human individuals. The method was immunoSEQ multiplex PCR; TCRdb's version includes in-frame clones alone and lacks a portion of them. This table holds roughly 2.1 million clones, more than 85% found once. CDR1 is SGHTA and CDR2 is FQGTGA in the germline V gene. The CDR3 runs 15 residues. Trimming took off 2 bases at V and 0 bases at J, with 11 bases between the two ends. Positive CCR7 selection of CD45RO-negative cells yielded the naive CD8 cells, and terminally differentiated effector memory CD45RA+ cells were excluded.

This TCR came from a man between 18 and 35 years old in good health. Some clones in this sample may be carry-over from other donors' samples. The rearrangement links TRBV7-3 to TRBJ2-7; unclear D gene. Specimen: naive CD8+ T cells from PBMCs. The CDR3 protein is CASSLSAGSSYEQYF. The CDR3 nucleotides are TGTGCCAGCAGCTTATCTGCCGGAAGCTCCTACGAGCAGTACTTC.